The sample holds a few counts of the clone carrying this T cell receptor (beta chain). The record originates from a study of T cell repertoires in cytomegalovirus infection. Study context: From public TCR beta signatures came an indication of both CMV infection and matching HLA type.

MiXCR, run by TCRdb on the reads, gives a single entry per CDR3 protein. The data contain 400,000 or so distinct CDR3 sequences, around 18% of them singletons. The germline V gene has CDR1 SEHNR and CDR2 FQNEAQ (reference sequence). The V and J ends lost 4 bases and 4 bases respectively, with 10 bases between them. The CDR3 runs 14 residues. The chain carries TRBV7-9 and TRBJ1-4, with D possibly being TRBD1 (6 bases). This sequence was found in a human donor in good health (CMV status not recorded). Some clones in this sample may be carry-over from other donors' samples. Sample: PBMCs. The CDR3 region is CASSSRQDNEKLFF. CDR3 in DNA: TGTGCCAGCAGCTCGCGACAGGATAATGAAAAACTGTTTTTT.